Below are 18 T cell receptor beta chains sequenced from a single sample in a study of T-cell reconstitution after alpha-beta-depleted transplantation in children. As it was prepared, the TCRbeta library received unique molecular identifiers. TCRdb ran MiXCR on the PCR reads and lists one entry per CDR3 protein. The table shows 250,000 to 400,000 distinct CDR3 sequences, with around 25% occurring only once. The input for sequencing was PBMCs, mostly from graft donor cells, taken 180 days after TCRalphabeta/CD19-depleted stem cell transplant. These TCRs come from a male patient younger than 18 who had a stem cell transplant for acute lymphoblastic leukemia, so the T cells may come from the graft donor.

V is TRBV13 and J is TRBJ2-1, with TRBD2 matching 7 bases. Germline CDR1 and CDR2: PRHDT and FYEKMQ (reference sequence). V was clipped by 5 bases and J by 4 bases; unmatched bases: 14. The CDR3 contains 17 residues. This chain's CDR3 is CASSLLRGGSRYNEQFF. As DNA, the CDR3 is TGTGCCAGCAGCCTCCTACGCGGCGGGAGCCGATACAATGAGCAGTTCTTC.

This chain joins TRBV19 and TRBJ1-5; 9 bases line up with TRBD1. Per germline, CDR1 LNHDA and CDR2 SQIVND (reference sequence). J lost 4 bases, V lost 5 bases, and 15 bases had no gene match. The CDR3 extends over 18 amino acids. In nucleotides, the CDR3 is TGTGCCAGTAGTGTACAGGGGGCCCGGCAACCAACAAATCAGCCCCAGCATTTT. Translation gives CASSVQGARQPTNQPQHF.

The DNA of the CDR3 is TGTGCCATCAGTTATCTTGGGCCCAAAGGCGAGCAGTACTTC. Amino acids: CAISYLGPKGEQYF. The chain combines TRBV10-3 with TRBJ2-7; unclear D gene. CDR1 and CDR2 (germline): ENHRY, SYGVKD. V lost 5 bases, J lost 6 bases, and 17 bases lay in between. The CDR3 contains 14 residues.

The sample holds many counts of this clonotype. V usage is TRBV12-3 or TRBV12-4 and J usage is TRBJ1-1; 7 bases agree with TRBD1. V gave up 8 bases and J gave up 10 bases; unmatched junction bases: 4. The length of the CDR3 is 10 residues. The CDR3 nucleotides read TGTGCCAGCTCAGGGGGGGGAGCTTTCTTT. Amino acid sequence: CASSGGGAFF.

The chain couples TRBV10-3 to TRBJ1-5, with a weak D call TRBD1 (5 bases). Trimming took off 0 bases at V and 6 bases at J, with 12 bases between the two ends. The germline V gene encodes CDR1 ENHRY and CDR2 SYGVKD. The CDR3 covers 15 residues. The CDR3 reads CAISESLAGSQPQHF. The CDR3 nucleotides are TGTGCCATCAGTGAGTCGTTGGCAGGGAGTCAGCCCCAGCATTTT.

This clonotype was picked up many times. This chain joins TRBV20-1 and TRBJ1-5; D gene unclear. V dropped 0 bases and J dropped 3 bases, with 3 bases sitting between them. Germline V gene data show CDR1 as DFQATT and CDR2 as SNEGSKA (reference sequence). The CDR3 extends over 12 amino acids. The CDR3 DNA reads TGCAGTGCTAGAGATTACAATCAGCCCCAGCATTTT. Translating it yields CSARDYNQPQHF.

This chain links TRBV9 with TRBJ2-2, with D unclear. Germline loops: CDR1 SGDLS, CDR2 YYNGEE. V was shortened by 3 bases and J by 3 bases, with 6 bases between the two germline ends. The CDR3 runs 13 residues. CDR3 sequence reads: CASSEFDTGELFF. The CDR3 bases are TGTGCCAGCAGCGAGTTCGACACCGGGGAGCTGTTTTTT.

The genes are TRBV5-6 and TRBJ2-1; D possibly matches TRBD1 or TRBD2 (5 bases each). Germline CDR1 and CDR2: SGHDT and YYEEEE. Between the trimmed V and J ends, which lost 3 bases and 7 bases, there was a span of 11 bases. This CDR3 has 13 amino acids. The CDR3 bases are TGTGCCAGCAGCTCGGGACCAACGAATGAGCAGTTCTTC. It specifies CASSSGPTNEQFF. Using reference TRBV5-6 and TRBJ2-1 for the parts outside the CDR3, the full variable domain is DAGVTQSPTHLIKTRGQQVTLRCSPKSGHDTVSWYQQALGQGPQFIFQYYEEEERQRGNFPDRFSGHQFPNYSSELNVNALLLGDSALYLCASSSGPTNEQFFGPGTRLTVL.

This clonotype has more than one count but fewer than ten. The J gene is TRBJ2-7, the V gene TRBV10-3; the D gene is possibly TRBD1 (5 bases). V lost 6 bases and J 1 base, leaving 10 bases between the germline ends. The CDR3 contains 13 residues. Germline loops: CDR1 ENHRY, CDR2 SYGVKD. In DNA form, the CDR3 reads TGTGCCATCAGCCCAGACAGTTCCTACGAGCAGTACTTC. Translated, it gives CAISPDSSYEQYF.

This clonotype was counted only a few times. The rearrangement links TRBV24-1 to TRBJ1-5, with 7 bases identical to TRBD1. V trimming: 3 bases; J trimming: 8 bases; junction bases outside the gene matches: 6. This CDR3 is 14 amino acids long. Germline V gene data show CDR1 as KGHDR and CDR2 as SFDVKD. Written as DNA, the CDR3 is TGTGCCACCAGTGATAGGACAGGTTATGAGCCCCAGCATTTT. Translated: CATSDRTGYEPQHF.

This clonotype was detected only a few times. This chain uses TRBV2 with TRBJ2-1; 8 bases are shared with TRBD2. The CDR3 spans 15 residues. Germline lookup yields CDR1 SNHLY and CDR2 FYNNEI. Trimming took 6 bases from V and 1 from J; bases not matched to a gene: 5. The CDR3 bases are TGTGCCAGCAGGGATTTAGCGGGATCCTACAATGAGCAGTTCTTC. Its protein is CASRDLAGSYNEQFF.

This clonotype occurred a few times. The rearrangement joins TRBV5-1 to TRBJ2-7; 8 bases match TRBD1. CDR1 is SGHRS, CDR2 YFSETQ, per germline. The CDR3 loop spans 15 amino acids. The V and J ends lost 4 bases and 3 bases, in that order; junction bases with no gene match: 9. As DNA, the CDR3 is TGCGCCAGCAGCAAGACAGGGGTCGGCTTCTACGAGCAGTACTTC. As protein: CASSKTGVGFYEQYF.

J is TRBJ1-1 and V is TRBV19; maybe TRBD1 (6 bases). This CDR3 has 16 amino acids. Germline CDR1 LNHDA, CDR2 SQIVND (reference sequence). V lost 2 bases, J lost 0 bases, and 13 bases lay in between. CDR3 in amino acids: CASSIWGWTVNTEAFF. CDR3 bases: TGTGCCAGTAGTATATGGGGATGGACAGTGAACACTGAAGCTTTCTTT. Full variable domain (remainder filled in from reference TRBV19 and TRBJ1-1): DGGITQSPKYLFRKEGQNVTLSCEQNLNHDAMYWYRQDPGQGLRLIYYSQIVNDFQKGDIAEGYSVSREKKESFPLTVTSAQKNPTAFYLCASSIWGWTVNTEAFFGQGTRLTVV.

This chain links TRBV11-1 with TRBJ2-1; 8 nucleotides line up with TRBD2. Looked up from germline, CDR1 is SGHAT and CDR2 is FQDESV (reference sequence). V lost 4 bases to trimming and J lost 4 bases; unmatched junction nucleotides: 6. CDR3 size: 15 residues. CDR3 sequence reads: CASSSWLAGYNEQFF. The CDR3 region has the DNA TGTGCCAGCAGCTCCTGGCTAGCGGGTTACAATGAGCAGTTCTTC.

This chain joins TRBV2 and TRBJ2-7; D possibly corresponds to TRBD2 (6 bases). The CDR3 has 15 residues. V shed 1 base and J shed 5 bases, with 15 bases lying between them. Per the germline V gene, CDR1 is SNHLY and CDR2 is FYNNEI. In DNA, the CDR3 is TGTGCCAGCAGTGAAGGGAGGGTTTTACGGGACGAGCAGTACTTC. Translation gives CASSEGRVLRDEQYF. Filled out from reference TRBV2 and TRBJ2-7, the complete variable domain reads EPEVTQTPSHQVTQMGQEVILRCVPISNHLYFYWYRQILGQKVEFLVSFYNNEISEKSEIFDDQFSVERPDGSNFTLKIRSTKLEDSAMYFCASSEGRVLRDEQYFGPGTRLTVT.

The chain combines TRBV12-3 or TRBV12-4 with TRBJ1-6, with 8 positions matching TRBD1. The V segment lost 5 bases and the J segment 6 bases; nucleotides outside the gene matches: 6. The CDR3 covers 15 residues. The CDR3 coding sequence is TGTGCCAGCAGTGCAGACAGGGGTGGTAATTCACCCCTCCACTTT. It specifies CASSADRGGNSPLHF.

The chain has TRBV2 and TRBJ2-1; D is possibly TRBD2 (6 bases). In germline, CDR1 is SNHLY, CDR2 FYNNEI. V was trimmed by 2 bases and J by 1 base, leaving 9 bases between them. The CDR3 extends over 15 amino acids. The CDR3 bases are TGTGCCAGCAGTGAAAGCAGCGGGTCCTACAATGAGCAGTTCTTC. This gives the protein CASSESSGSYNEQFF.

This clonotype occurred a few times. This chain uses TRBV5-1 with TRBJ2-5; D not certain. CDR3 length: 13 residues. Trimming cost V 2 bases and J 3 bases, with 8 bases left between them. CDR1 SGHRS and CDR2 YFSETQ come from the germline V gene. The CDR3 sequence: CASSFPAKETQYF. CDR3 bases: TGCGCCAGCAGCTTTCCGGCTAAAGAGACCCAGTACTTC.